The subject of this entry is one T cell receptor beta chain. As yet, its antigen is unknown. Germline V CDR1 and CDR2: ENHRY, SYGVKD. The V end lost 1 base, the J end lost 8 bases, and 11 bases lay between the germline ends. This CDR3 has 13 amino acids. This sample is part of a study of T cell responses to AZD1222 COVID-19 vaccine. General study results and limits: Researchers report vaccine-associated CD4 TCRs spanning spike, with dominance at 160-218 and 743-854.

Produced via immunoSEQ multiplex PCR; TCRdb's table is partial and in-frame only. The sample lists approximately 85,000 clones, approximately 86% occurring once. The clonotype comes from an adult in good health. This chain links TRBV10-3 with TRBJ1-2; D perhaps matches TRBD1 (6 bases). The specimen was peripheral blood, collected on day 0 of AZD1222 vaccination. The CDR3 reads CAISEFGGRGYTF. The CDR3 DNA follows: TGTGCCATCAGTGAGTTCGGGGGCCGGGGCTACACCTTC.